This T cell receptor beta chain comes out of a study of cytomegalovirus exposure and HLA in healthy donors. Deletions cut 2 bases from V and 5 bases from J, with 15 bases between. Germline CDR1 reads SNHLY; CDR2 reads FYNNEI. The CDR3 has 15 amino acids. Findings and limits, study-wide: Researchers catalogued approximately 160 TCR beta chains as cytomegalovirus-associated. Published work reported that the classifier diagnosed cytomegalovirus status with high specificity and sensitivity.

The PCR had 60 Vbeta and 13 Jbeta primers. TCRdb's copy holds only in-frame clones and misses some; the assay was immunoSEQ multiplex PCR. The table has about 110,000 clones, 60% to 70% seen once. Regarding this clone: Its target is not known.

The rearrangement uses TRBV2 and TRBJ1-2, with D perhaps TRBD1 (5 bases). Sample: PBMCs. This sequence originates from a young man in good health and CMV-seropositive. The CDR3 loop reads CASSEPQGFTYGYTF. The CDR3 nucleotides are TGTGCCAGCAGTGAACCCCAGGGCTTCACGTATGGCTACACCTTC.